This T cell receptor (beta chain) was recorded in a study of T cells in Graves' hyperthyroidism and ophthalmopathy. This clonotype has only a few counts. Its target is unknown. Regarding the study as a whole: Blood also showed most of the thyroid clonotypes that were expanded above 0.001.

The TCR beta CDR3 regions underwent amplification using RNA transcripts as the source. Using the HTBI primer set, a first-round RT-PCR was run on the TCR CDR3. TCRdb redid the calling of the multiplex PCR reads with MiXCR, one entry per CDR3 protein. The sample gives around 690,000 distinct CDR3 sequences, approximately 15% of which show up once; roughly 15% is in the top ten. Unmatched junction bases numbered 7, after V lost 5 bases and J lost 5 bases. CDR1 is SEHNR and CDR2 is FQNEAQ in the germline V gene (reference sequence). CDR3 length: 15 amino acids. This TCR was recovered from a man aged 50 to 59 with Graves' hyperthyroidism. Specimen: blood. V is TRBV7-9 and J is TRBJ2-7, with 12 bases lining up with TRBD2. The CDR3 nucleotides are TGTGCCAGCAGCCCCCCTAGCGGGAGGGCCGACGAGCAGTACTTC. Translating gives CASSPPSGRADEQYF.